A selection of T cell receptor beta chains follows, all from one sample in a study of cytomegalovirus exposure and HLA in healthy donors. Repertoires were generated with immunoSEQ multiplex PCR, while TCRdb's copy carries only in-frame clones and drops some. The sample includes roughly 190,000 clones, 60% to 80% seen only once; the top ten take 1.6%. Sequencing input: PBMCs. All receptors derive from a woman in her late teens or twenties in good health and CMV-seronegative. Both conserved end residues are part of each CDR3. A D gene is named only where the DNA matches it firmly. Size is omitted from some rows. Given values are once, few, many or a class for expanded clones.

V	J	size	D	CDR3	DNA
TRBV27	TRBJ2-3	-	-	CASSSTGEGTDTQYF	TGTGCCAGCAGTTCAACAGGGGAGGGCACAGATACGCAGTATTTT
TRBV18	TRBJ2-3	-	-	CASSPESDTQYF	TGTGCCAGCTCACCGGAGTCAGATACGCAGTATTTT
TRBV11-2	TRBJ2-1	-	-	CASQSGGRDSYNEQFF	TGTGCCAGCCAGTCCGGGGGGCGGGACTCCTACAATGAGCAGTTCTTC
TRBV4-2	TRBJ2-1	-	TRBD1	CASSQDGDRAYNEQFF	TGTGCCAGCAGCCAAGACGGGGACAGGGCATACAATGAGCAGTTCTTC
TRBV6-5	TRBJ1-1	-	-	CASSYPGEGTEAFF	TGTGCCAGCAGTTACCCGGGGGAGGGCACTGAAGCTTTCTTT
TRBV5-1	TRBJ2-2	-	-	CASSSQGVGELFF	TGCGCCAGCAGCTCACAGGGAGTTGGGGAGCTGTTTTTT
TRBV6-5	TRBJ1-2	-	TRBD1	CASRGTGTGNGYTF	TGTGCCAGCAGGGGCACCGGGACAGGGAACGGCTACACCTTC
TRBV18	TRBJ1-1	-	-	CASSRSGQLNTEAFF	TGTGCCAGCTCACGCTCGGGACAACTGAACACTGAAGCTTTCTTT
TRBV6-6	TRBJ1-1	once	-	CASSSPHRVNTEAFF	TGTGCCAGCAGTTCGCCGCACAGGGTGAACACTGAAGCTTTCTTT
TRBV28	TRBJ2-7	-	TRBD2	CASSSGTRKREQYF	TGTGCCAGCAGTTCCGGGACTAGAAAGCGGGAGCAGTACTTC
TRBV6-1	TRBJ2-7	-	-	CASSEPGLEQYF	TGTGCCAGCAGTGAACCAGGCCTCGAGCAGTACTTC